The clone carrying this TCR beta chain appeared once. Treatment specified: roughly 20 received Ad26.COV2.S at low or high dose, single or two shots; roughly five received placebo; per-sample allocation not given. Samples analyzed were those drawn on day 63 after the first vaccine or placebo injection. The sample belongs to a study of Ad26.COV2.S vaccination and SARS-CoV-2 variants. CDR3 length: 14 residues. J was trimmed by 4 bases and V by 6 bases; bases with no gene match: 7. Germline V gives CDR1 LNHDA, CDR2 SQIVND (reference sequence). Repertoires were generated with immunoSEQ multiplex PCR, while TCRdb's copy carries only in-frame clones and drops some. Among 300,000 to 350,000 clones, 70% to 90% were seen once, and the ten largest hold about 10%.

This TCR was sampled from a person aged 18-65 years who received the Ad26.COV2.S COVID-19 vaccine or a placebo. The sample in question was peripheral blood, obtained in a trial of Ad26.COV2.S vaccine versus placebo. The rearrangement links TRBV19 to TRBJ1-2; 8 bases are a match to TRBD1. The CDR3 sequence: CASRPDRAGYGYTF. The CDR3 DNA reads as TGTGCCAGTAGGCCGGACAGGGCAGGCTATGGCTACACCTTC.